This TCR beta chain was recorded in a study of T cells after yellow fever vaccination. Findings and limits, study-wide: Re-detected after boosting: most primary clones, around 96% of CD4 and 88% of CD8.

With respect to this clonotype: Its matching antigen is unknown.

In TCRdb, the 5' RACE reads were re-called with MiXCR into one record per CDR3 protein. The sample has 300,000 to 350,000 distinct CDR3 sequences, approximately 4% seen once. From germline, CDR1 is SGHRS and CDR2 YFSETQ. V lost 0 bases and J lost 4; bases outside the gene matches: 2. This CDR3 contains 16 residues. This chain joins TRBV5-1 and TRBJ2-2; the match to TRBD1 covers 11 bases. The starting material was PBMCs, obtained 15 days after the yellow fever booster vaccination. This TCR came from a man between 18 and 29 years old who received the YFV17D yellow fever vaccine. The chain's CDR3 is CASSLGTGGVTGELFF. The CDR3 DNA reads as TGCGCCAGCAGCTTGGGGACAGGGGGCGTCACCGGGGAGCTGTTTTTT. The entire variable domain, with the rest obtained from reference TRBV5-1 and TRBJ2-2, is as follows: KAGVTQTPRYLIKTRGQQVTLSCSPISGHRSVSWYQQTPGQGLQFLFEYFSETQRNKGNFPGRFSGRQFSNSRSEMNVSTLELGDSALYLCASSLGTGGVTGELFFGEGSRLTVL.